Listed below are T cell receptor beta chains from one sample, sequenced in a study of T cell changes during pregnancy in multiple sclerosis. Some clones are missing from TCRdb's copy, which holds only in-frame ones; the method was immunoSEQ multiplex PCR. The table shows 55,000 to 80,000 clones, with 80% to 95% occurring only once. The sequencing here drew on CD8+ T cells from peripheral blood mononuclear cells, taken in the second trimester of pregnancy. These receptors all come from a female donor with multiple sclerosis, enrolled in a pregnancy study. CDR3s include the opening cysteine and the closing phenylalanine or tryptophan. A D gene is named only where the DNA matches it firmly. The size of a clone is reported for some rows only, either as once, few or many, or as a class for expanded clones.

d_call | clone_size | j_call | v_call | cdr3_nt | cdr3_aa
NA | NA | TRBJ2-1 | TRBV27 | TGTGCCAGCAGGCTGGGACTTAGCTCCTACAATGAGCAGTTCTTC | CASRLGLSSYNEQFF
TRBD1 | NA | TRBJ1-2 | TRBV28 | TGTGCCAGCAGTTTAAAGGCAGGGGGCTTCCTCTATGGCTACACCTTC | CASSLKAGGFLYGYTF
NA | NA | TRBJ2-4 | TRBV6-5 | TGTGCCAGCAGAGACAGCACCAAAAACATTCAGTACTTC | CASRDSTKNIQYF
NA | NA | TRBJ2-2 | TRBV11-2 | TGTGCCACGTCCTGGGGGGCGAACACCGGGGAGCTGTTTTTT | CATSWGANTGELFF
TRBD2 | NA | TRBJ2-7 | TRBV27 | TGTGCCAGCAGTTTAGTAGCGGGAGGGTACGAGCAGTACTTC | CASSLVAGGYEQYF
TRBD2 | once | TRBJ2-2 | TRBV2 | TGTGCCAGCGGGGACTACCTAAACACCGGGGAGCTGTTTTTT | CASGDYLNTGELFF
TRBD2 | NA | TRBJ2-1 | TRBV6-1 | TGTGCCAGCAGTGAGATGGGACTAGCGGTTGAGCAGTTCTTC | CASSEMGLAVEQFF
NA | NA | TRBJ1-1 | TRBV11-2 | TGTGCCAGCGGGGGTTTACAGGAAATCCCCTCCGACGGGGGAGCTTTCTTT | CASGGLQEIPSDGGAFF
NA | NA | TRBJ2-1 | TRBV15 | TGTGCCACCAGCAGAAGAGAGGACTCCTACAATGAGCAGTTCTTC | CATSRREDSYNEQFF
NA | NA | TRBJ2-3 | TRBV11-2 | TGTGCCAGCAGCCTCTTTTTGCTAGGCACAGATACGCAGTATTTT | CASSLFLLGTDTQYF
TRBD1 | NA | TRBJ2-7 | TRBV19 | TGTGCCAGTAGTAGCGGACAGGCGGCCCGAGTCGAGCAGTACTTC | CASSSGQAARVEQYF
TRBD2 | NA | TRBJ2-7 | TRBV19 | TGTGCCAGTAGCGGACTAGGAAGGTCCTACGAGCAGTACTTC | CASSGLGRSYEQYF
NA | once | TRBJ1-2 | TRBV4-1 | TGCGCCAGCAGCCAAGATCCCAAATCATCCTATGGCTACACCTTC | CASSQDPKSSYGYTF
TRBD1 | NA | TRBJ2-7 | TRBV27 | TGTGCCAGCAGTCACCAAGGGGGCGTCAAGTACTTC | CASSHQGGVKYF
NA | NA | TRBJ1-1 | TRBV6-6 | TGTGCCAGCAGCCCACTTAGGAACACTGAAGCTTTCTTT | CASSPLRNTEAFF
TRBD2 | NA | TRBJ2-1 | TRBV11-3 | TGTGCCAGCAGCCCCTCGGGACTAGCGCGGGATGAGCAGTTCTTC | CASSPSGLARDEQFF
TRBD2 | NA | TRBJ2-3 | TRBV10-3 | TGTGCCATCAGTGAGCCAGGAGCGTGGGACGGGGGGTACACAGATACGCAGTATTTT | CAISEPGAWDGGYTDTQYF
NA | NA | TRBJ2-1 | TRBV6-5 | TGTGCCAGCAGTTCTATAGCGCCGAACAATGAGCAGTTCTTC | CASSSIAPNNEQFF
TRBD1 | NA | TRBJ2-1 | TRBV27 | TGTGCCAGCTACAGTACGACAGGGGTCAATGAGCAGTTCTTC | CASYSTTGVNEQFF
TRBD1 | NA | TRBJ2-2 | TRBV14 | TGTGCCAGCAGCCAGAGACAGGGGGTAGCCGGGGAGCTGTTTTTT | CASSQRQGVAGELFF
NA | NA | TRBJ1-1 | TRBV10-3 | TGTGCCGCTACAGGGAACACTGAAGCTTTCTTT | CAATGNTEAFF
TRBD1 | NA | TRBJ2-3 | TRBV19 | TGTGCCAGTAGTATCTGGACAGGGGGCACAGATACGCAGTATTTT | CASSIWTGGTDTQYF
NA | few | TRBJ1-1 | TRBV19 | TGTGCCAGTAAGGGCGGACTTGAAGCTTTCTTT | CASKGGLEAFF
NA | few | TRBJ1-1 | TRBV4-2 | TGTGCCAGCAGACTATTGTTGGGGCTGAACACTGAAGCTTTCTTT | CASRLLLGLNTEAFF
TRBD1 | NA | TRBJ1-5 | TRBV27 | TGTGCCAGCAGATCCGGGACAGGAGGCAATCAGCCCCAGCATTTT | CASRSGTGGNQPQHF
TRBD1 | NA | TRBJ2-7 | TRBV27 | TGTGCCAGCAGCACCGGGACAGCCAGCTCCTACGAGCAGTACTTC | CASSTGTASSYEQYF
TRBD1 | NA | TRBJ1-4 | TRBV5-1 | TGCGCCAGCAGCGATCCGGGACAGGGGGCAACTAATGAAAAACTGTTTTTT | CASSDPGQGATNEKLFF
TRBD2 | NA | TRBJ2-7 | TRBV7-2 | TGTGCCAGCAGCTCCTCGGGACTAGCGGGATACGAGCAGTACTTC | CASSSSGLAGYEQYF
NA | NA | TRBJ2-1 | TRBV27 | TGTGCCAGCAGTTATTTGTCTGTGGAGCCTGAGCAGTTCTTC | CASSYLSVEPEQFF
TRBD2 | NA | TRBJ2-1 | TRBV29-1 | TGCAGCGTTGTAAGCGGGAGGGTGGGGGAGCAGTTCTTC | CSVVSGRVGEQFF
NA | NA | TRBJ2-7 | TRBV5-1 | TGCGCCAGCAGCTATCAGGGGGGCTACGAGCAGTACTTC | CASSYQGGYEQYF
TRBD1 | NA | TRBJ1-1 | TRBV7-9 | TGTGCCAGCAGCTCAGACGGACAGGGGGGAATGAACACTGAAGCTTTCTTT | CASSSDGQGGMNTEAFF
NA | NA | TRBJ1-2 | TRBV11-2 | TGTGCCAGCAGCTTTATTAATGGCTACACCTTC | CASSFINGYTF
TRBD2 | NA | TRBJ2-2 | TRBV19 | TGTGCCAGTTATCCCCAGCGAGGGCGGGAGCGAGGAACCGGGGAGCTGTTTTTT | CASYPQRGRERGTGELFF
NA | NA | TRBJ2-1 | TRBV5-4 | TGTGCCAGCAGCACAATCAATGAGCAGTTCTTC | CASSTINEQFF
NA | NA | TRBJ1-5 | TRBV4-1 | TGCGCCAGCAGCCAAGAACCGGGGGGGCAGCCCCAGCATTTT | CASSQEPGGQPQHF
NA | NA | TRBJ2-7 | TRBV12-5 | TGTGCTAGTGGTTTGCCCGTCTACCCCTACGAGCAGTACTTC | CASGLPVYPYEQYF
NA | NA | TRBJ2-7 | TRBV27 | TGTGCCAGCAGCTACTCCTACGAGCAGTACTTC | CASSYSYEQYF
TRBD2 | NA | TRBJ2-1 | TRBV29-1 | TGCAGCGCCCGCACTAGCGGGAGGGCCGATGAGCAGTTCTTC | CSARTSGRADEQFF
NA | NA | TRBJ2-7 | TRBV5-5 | TGTGCCAGCAGCTTGGCAGGGTTCGAGCAGTACTTC | CASSLAGFEQYF
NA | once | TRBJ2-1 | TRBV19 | TGTGCCAGTAGTATCTCGCTAGCCGAATACAATGAGCAGTTCTTC | CASSISLAEYNEQFF
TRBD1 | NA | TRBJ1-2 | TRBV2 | TGTGCCAGCAGTACGACCGGGACAGGGGGCGCGTATGGCTACACCTTC | CASSTTGTGGAYGYTF
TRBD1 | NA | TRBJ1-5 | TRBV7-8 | TGTGCCAGCAGCTTAGAGGGACAGTTCAATCAGCCCCAGCATTTT | CASSLEGQFNQPQHF
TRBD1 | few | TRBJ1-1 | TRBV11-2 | TGTGCCAGCAGCTTAGTAGGGACAGAGAACACTGAAGCTTTCTTT | CASSLVGTENTEAFF
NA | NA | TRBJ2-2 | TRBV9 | TGTGCCAGCACCGGAGGGATTGGAGGGAACACCGGGGAGCTGTTTTTT | CASTGGIGGNTGELFF
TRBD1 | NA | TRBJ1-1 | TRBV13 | TGTGCCAGCAGCCCCCGGCAGGGGGCTGAAGCTTTCTTT | CASSPRQGAEAFF
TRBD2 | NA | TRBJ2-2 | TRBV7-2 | TGTGCCAGCAGCTTACCACTAGCGGGAGAGATCACCGGGGAGCTGTTTTTT | CASSLPLAGEITGELFF
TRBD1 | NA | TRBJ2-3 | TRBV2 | TGTGCCAGCAGTGATGGGCAGGGGGCCCCACACGATACGCAGTATTTT | CASSDGQGAPHDTQYF
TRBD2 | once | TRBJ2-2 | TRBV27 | TGTGCCAGCAGTTTACGGGGGGCCGGGGAGCTGTTTTTT | CASSLRGAGELFF
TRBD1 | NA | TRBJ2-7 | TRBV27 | TGTGCCAGCAGTTTATCAGGGACAGGCCGCTTCGAGCAGTACTTC | CASSLSGTGRFEQYF
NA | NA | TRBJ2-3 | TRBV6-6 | TGTGCCAGCAGCTCGACAGGAGACACAGATACGCAGTATTTT | CASSSTGDTDTQYF
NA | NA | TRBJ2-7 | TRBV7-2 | TGTGCCAGCAGCTTACAGGGGTGGGGCGAGCAGTACTTC | CASSLQGWGEQYF
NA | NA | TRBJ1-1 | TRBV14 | TGTGCCAGCAGCCAGGCATACACTGAAGCTTTCTTT | CASSQAYTEAFF
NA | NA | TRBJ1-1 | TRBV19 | TGTGCCAGTAGTAAACCCCGGGACAAACTGAACACTGAAGCTTTCTTT | CASSKPRDKLNTEAFF